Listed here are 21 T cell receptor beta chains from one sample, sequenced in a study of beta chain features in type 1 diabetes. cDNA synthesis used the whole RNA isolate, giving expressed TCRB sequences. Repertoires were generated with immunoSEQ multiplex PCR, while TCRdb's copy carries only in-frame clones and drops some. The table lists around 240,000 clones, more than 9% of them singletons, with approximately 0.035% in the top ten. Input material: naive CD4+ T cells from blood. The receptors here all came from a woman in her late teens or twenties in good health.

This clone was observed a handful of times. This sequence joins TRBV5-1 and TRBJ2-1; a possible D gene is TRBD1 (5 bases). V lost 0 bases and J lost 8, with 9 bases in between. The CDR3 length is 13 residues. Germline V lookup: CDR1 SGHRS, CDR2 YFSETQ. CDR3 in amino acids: CASSLVRADEQFF. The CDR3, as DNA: TGCGCCAGCAGCTTGGTCAGGGCTGATGAGCAGTTCTTC.

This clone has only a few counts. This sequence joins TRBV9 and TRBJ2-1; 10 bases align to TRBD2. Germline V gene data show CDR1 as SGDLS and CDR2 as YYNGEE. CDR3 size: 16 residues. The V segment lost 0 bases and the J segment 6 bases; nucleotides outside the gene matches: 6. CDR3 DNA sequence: TGTGCCAGCAGCGTAGTGGGTAGCGGGGGGTTCAATGAGCAGTTCTTC. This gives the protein CASSVVGSGGFNEQFF. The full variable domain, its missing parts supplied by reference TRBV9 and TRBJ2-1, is DSGVTQTPKHLITATGQRVTLRCSPRSGDLSVYWYQQSLDQGLQFLIQYYNGEERAKGNILERFSAQQFPDLHSELNLSSLELGDSALYFCASSVVGSGGFNEQFFGPGTRLTVL.

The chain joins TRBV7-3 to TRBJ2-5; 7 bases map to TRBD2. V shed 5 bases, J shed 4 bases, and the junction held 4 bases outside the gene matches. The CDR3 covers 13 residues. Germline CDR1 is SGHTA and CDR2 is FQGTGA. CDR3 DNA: TGTGCCAGCAGCAGCCCGGGGGGAGAGACCCAGTACTTC. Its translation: CASSSPGGETQYF.

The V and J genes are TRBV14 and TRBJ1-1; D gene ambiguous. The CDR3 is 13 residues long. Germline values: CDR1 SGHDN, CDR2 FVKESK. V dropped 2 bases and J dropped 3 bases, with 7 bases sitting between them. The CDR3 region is CASSQHTYTEAFF. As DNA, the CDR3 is TGTGCCAGCAGCCAACACACCTACACTGAAGCTTTCTTT.

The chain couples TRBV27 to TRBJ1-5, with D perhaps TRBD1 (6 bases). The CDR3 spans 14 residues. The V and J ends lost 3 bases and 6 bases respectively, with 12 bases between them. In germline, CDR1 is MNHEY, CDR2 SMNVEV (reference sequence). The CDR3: CASSFIQGSQPQHF. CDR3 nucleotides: TGTGCCAGCAGTTTCATACAGGGAAGTCAGCCCCAGCATTTT.

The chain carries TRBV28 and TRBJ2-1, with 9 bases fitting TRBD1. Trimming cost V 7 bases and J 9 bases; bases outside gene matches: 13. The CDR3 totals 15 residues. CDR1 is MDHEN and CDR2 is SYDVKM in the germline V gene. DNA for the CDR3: TGTGCCAGCATCGCACTCCGGGACAGGGACGGTGAGCAGTTCTTC. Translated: CASIALRDRDGEQFF.

CDR3 nucleotides: TGTGCCAGCAGCTTGAGTCAGGGGGCTTACAATGAGCAGTTCTTC. Amino acid sequence: CASSLSQGAYNEQFF. This chain links TRBV5-4 with TRBJ2-1; the match to TRBD1 covers 8 bases. V shed 1 base and J 4 bases; nucleotides not matched to a gene: 4. Germline CDR1 and CDR2: SGHNT and YYREEE (reference sequence). CDR3 length: 15 amino acids. Filled out from reference TRBV5-4 and TRBJ2-1, the complete variable domain reads ETGVTQSPTHLIKTRGQQVTLRCSSQSGHNTVSWYQQALGQGPQFIFQYYREEENGRGNFPPRFSGLQFPNYSSELNVNALELDDSALYLCASSLSQGAYNEQFFGPGTRLTVL.

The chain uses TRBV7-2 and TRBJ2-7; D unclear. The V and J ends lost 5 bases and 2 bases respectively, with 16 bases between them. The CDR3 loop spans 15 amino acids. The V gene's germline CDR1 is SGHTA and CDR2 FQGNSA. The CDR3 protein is CASSRGPFSTYEQYF. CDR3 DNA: TGTGCCAGCAGCCGAGGCCCTTTCAGCACCTACGAGCAGTACTTC.

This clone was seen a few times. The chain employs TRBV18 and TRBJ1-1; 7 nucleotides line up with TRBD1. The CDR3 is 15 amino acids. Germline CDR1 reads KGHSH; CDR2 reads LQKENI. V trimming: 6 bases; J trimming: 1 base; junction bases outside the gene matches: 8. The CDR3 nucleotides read TGTGCCAGCTCGCCGGCAGGGGGTGGGAACACTGAAGCTTTCTTT. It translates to CASSPAGGGNTEAFF.

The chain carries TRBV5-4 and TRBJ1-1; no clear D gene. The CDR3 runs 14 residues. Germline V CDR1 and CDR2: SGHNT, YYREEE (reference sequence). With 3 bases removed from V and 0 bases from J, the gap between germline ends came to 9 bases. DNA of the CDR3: TGTGCCAGCAGCTCTGGAGTTATGAACACTGAAGCTTTCTTT. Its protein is CASSSGVMNTEAFF.

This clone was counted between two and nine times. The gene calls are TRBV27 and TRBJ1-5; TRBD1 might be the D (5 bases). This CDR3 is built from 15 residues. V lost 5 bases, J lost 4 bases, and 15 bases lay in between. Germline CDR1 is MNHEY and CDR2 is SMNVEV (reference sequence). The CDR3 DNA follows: TGTGCCAGCAGTCCATCAGGGCTGGGGAATCAGCCCCAGCATTTT. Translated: CASSPSGLGNQPQHF.

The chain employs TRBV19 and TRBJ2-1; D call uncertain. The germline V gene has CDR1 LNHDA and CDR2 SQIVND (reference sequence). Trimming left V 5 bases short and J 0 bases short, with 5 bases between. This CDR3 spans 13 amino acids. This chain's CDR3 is CASSYSSYNEQFF. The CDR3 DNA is TGTGCCAGTAGTTACAGCTCCTACAATGAGCAGTTCTTC.

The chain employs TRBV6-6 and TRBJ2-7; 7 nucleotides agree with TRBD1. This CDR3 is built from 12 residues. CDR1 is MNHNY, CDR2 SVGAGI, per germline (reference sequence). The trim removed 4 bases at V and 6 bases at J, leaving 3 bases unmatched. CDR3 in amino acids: CASSFPGGEQYF. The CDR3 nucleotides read TGTGCCAGCAGTTTCCCAGGGGGCGAGCAGTACTTC.

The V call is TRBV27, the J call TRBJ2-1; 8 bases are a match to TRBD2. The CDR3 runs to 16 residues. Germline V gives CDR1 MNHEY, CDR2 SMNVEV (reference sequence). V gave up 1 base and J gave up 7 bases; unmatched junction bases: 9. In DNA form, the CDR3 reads TGTGCCAGCAGTTTATTATCGGGAGGGCCCTGGAATGAGCAGTTCTTC. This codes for CASSLLSGGPWNEQFF.

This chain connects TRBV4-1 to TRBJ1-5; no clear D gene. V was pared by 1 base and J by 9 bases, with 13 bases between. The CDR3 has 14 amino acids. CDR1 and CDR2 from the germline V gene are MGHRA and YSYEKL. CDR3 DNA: TGCGCCAGCAGCCAAGGTACGCGCCCCGGGCCCCAGCATTTT. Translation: CASSQGTRPGPQHF.

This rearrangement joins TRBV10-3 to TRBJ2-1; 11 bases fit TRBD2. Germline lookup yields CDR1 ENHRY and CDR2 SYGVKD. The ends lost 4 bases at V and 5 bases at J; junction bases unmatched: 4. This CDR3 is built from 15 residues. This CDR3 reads CAISAGLAVNNEQFF. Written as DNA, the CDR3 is TGTGCCATCAGTGCGGGACTAGCGGTTAACAATGAGCAGTTCTTC.

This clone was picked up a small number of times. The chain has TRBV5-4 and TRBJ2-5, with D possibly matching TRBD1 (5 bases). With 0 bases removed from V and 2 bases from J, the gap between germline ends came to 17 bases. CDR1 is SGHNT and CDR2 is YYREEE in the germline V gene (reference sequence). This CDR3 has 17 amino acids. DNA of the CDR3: TGTGCCAGCAGCTTGGGCTCCCAGGGCAGGGCACAAGAGACCCAGTACTTC. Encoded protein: CASSLGSQGRAQETQYF.

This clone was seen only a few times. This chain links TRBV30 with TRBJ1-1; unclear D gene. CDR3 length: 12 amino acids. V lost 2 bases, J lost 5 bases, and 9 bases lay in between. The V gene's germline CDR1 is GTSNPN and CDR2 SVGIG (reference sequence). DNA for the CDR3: TGTGCCTGGAGTCTAGTTTATACTGAAGCTTTCTTT. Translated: CAWSLVYTEAFF.

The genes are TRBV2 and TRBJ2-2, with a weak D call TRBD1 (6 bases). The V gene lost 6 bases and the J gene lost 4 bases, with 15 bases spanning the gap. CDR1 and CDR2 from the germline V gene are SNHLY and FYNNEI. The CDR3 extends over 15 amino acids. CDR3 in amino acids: CASRGKDSFTGELFF. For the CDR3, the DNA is TGTGCCAGCAGGGGAAAGGACAGCTTCACCGGGGAGCTGTTTTTT.

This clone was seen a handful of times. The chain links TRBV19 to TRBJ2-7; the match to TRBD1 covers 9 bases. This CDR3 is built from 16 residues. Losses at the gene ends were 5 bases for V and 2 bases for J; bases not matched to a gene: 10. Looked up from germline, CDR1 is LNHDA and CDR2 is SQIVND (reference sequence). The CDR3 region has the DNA TGTGCCAGTAGTCCCGAGGGACAGGGCTTCCCCTACGAGCAGTACTTC. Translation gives CASSPEGQGFPYEQYF.

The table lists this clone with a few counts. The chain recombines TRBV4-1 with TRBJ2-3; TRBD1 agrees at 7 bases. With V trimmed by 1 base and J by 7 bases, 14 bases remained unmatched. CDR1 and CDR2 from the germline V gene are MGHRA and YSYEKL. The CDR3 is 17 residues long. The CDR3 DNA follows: TGCGCCAGCAGCCAAGCAGCCTCCCTAGGGGGCCGATATACGCAGTATTTT. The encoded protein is CASSQAASLGGRYTQYF.